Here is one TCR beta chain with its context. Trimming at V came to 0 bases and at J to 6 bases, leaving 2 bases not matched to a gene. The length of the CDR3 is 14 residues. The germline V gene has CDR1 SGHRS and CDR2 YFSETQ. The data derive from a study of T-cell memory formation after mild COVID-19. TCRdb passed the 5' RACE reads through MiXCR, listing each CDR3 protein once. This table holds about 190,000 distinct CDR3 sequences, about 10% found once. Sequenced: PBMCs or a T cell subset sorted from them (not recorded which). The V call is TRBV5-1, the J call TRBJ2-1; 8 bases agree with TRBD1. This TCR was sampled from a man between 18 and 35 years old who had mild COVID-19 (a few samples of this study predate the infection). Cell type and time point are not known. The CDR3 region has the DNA TGCGCCAGCAGCTTGGCACAGGGGGGCAATGAGCAGTTCTTC. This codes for CASSLAQGGNEQFF.